These 27 T cell receptor beta chains were all obtained from the same sample, sequenced in a study of blood T cell repertoires in COVID-19. Assay used: immunoSEQ multiplex PCR; TCRdb lists only in-frame clones, some missing. The table includes about 230,000 clones, roughly 85% detected once. The sequencing input was peripheral blood. All receptors derive from a man aged 40-55 years with acute or convalescent COVID-19.

The genes are TRBV7-2 and TRBJ1-1; maybe TRBD1 (5 bases). Looked up from germline, CDR1 is SGHTA and CDR2 is FQGNSA. The CDR3 spans 14 residues. The V end was cut by 5 bases, the J end by 5 bases, with 15 bases between. The CDR3: CASSPGGGVTEAFF. The CDR3 nucleotides are TGTGCCAGCAGCCCCGGCGGAGGGGTAACTGAAGCTTTCTTT.

The chain is built from TRBV3-1 (or the pseudogene TRBV3-2) and TRBJ1-6, with D perhaps matching TRBD1 (6 bases). CDR1 and CDR2 from the germline V gene are LGHDT and YNNKEL (reference sequence). V was clipped by 1 base and J by 5 bases, with 12 bases between them. The CDR3 is 16 residues long. As DNA, the CDR3 is TGTGCCAGCAGCCAAGGGGGACAAGCGCATAATTCACCCCTCCACTTT. Translation gives CASSQGGQAHNSPLHF.

The genes are TRBV6-1 and TRBJ1-2, with TRBD1 as a possible D gene (6 bases). Per the germline V gene, CDR1 is MNHNS and CDR2 is SASEGT. With 2 bases removed from V and 8 bases from J, the gap between germline ends came to 12 bases. The CDR3 spans 13 residues. This CDR3 is CASSEPQGGGYTF. The CDR3 DNA is TGTGCCAGCAGTGAACCACAGGGTGGAGGCTACACCTTC.

The chain uses TRBV5-1 and TRBJ2-3, with TRBD2 matching over 8 bases. The V gene's germline CDR1 is SGHRS and CDR2 YFSETQ. The CDR3 runs to 14 residues. The J segment lost 0 bases and the V segment lost 7 bases, leaving 4 bases of the junction unmatched. CDR3 in amino acids: CASGSGISTDTQYF. The CDR3 nucleotides are TGCGCCAGCGGTAGCGGGATTAGCACAGATACGCAGTATTTT.

The table lists this clone with a count of one. The J gene is TRBJ1-3, the V gene TRBV7-2; 8 bases agree with TRBD1. The V and J ends lost 5 bases and 5 bases, in that order; junction bases with no gene match: 5. Germline CDR1 reads SGHTA; CDR2 reads FQGNSA. This CDR3 region has 14 residues. The DNA for the CDR3 is TGTGCCAGCAGCGAGGACAGGGCTAGAAACACCATATATTTT. It translates to CASSEDRARNTIYF.

The V gene is TRBV4-1, the J gene TRBJ2-2; 9 bases line up with TRBD1. Germline-derived CDR1 and CDR2 are MGHRA and YSYEKL. The CDR3 is made up of 14 amino acids. The ends lost 3 bases at V and 5 bases at J; junction bases unmatched: 1. This CDR3 is CASSQDRGTGELFF. The CDR3 DNA follows: TGCGCCAGCAGCCAGGACAGGGGTACCGGGGAGCTGTTTTTT.

With regard to this clone: Other nucleotide sequences from this sample produce the same CDR3. This chain connects TRBV5-4 to TRBJ1-4; D unresolved. Germline CDR1 is SGHNT and CDR2 is YYREEE (reference sequence). V was cut by 0 bases and J by 4 bases, with 10 bases left in between. The CDR3 loop spans 15 amino acids. The CDR3, as DNA: TGTGCCAGCAGCTTGGGGTCAGGAGGTAATGAAAAACTGTTTTTT. This gives the protein CASSLGSGGNEKLFF. The full variable domain, with the rest looked up from reference TRBV5-4 and TRBJ1-4, is ETGVTQSPTHLIKTRGQQVTLRCSSQSGHNTVSWYQQALGQGPQFIFQYYREEENGRGNFPPRFSGLQFPNYSSELNVNALELDDSALYLCASSLGSGGNEKLFFGSGTQLSVL.

This chain connects TRBV7-2 to TRBJ1-2; the match to TRBD1 covers 8 bases. This CDR3 has 16 amino acids. Germline trimming cut 5 bases from V and 0 bases from J; bases unmatched to any gene: 8. Germline-derived CDR1 and CDR2 are SGHTA and FQGNSA. CDR3 region: CASSSGQGPSNYGYTF. CDR3 DNA: TGTGCCAGCAGCAGCGGACAGGGCCCTTCTAACTATGGCTACACCTTC.

The rearrangement links TRBV5-1 to TRBJ2-1; possibly TRBD2 for D (5 bases). The V gene's germline CDR1 is SGHRS and CDR2 YFSETQ. The V and J ends lost 3 bases and 6 bases respectively, with 10 bases between them. The CDR3 spans 13 residues. The CDR3, as DNA: TGCGCCAGCAGCTACTACGCGGGCAATGAGCAGTTCTTC. This codes for CASSYYAGNEQFF.

The V and J genes are TRBV7-9 and TRBJ2-2; 8 bases line up with TRBD1. Per the germline V gene, CDR1 is SEHNR and CDR2 is FQNEAQ (reference sequence). This CDR3 is 15 amino acids long. V gave up 5 bases and J gave up 5 bases; unmatched junction bases: 7. DNA for the CDR3: TGTGCCAGCAGCACCGACAGGGGTAGAACCGGGGAGCTGTTTTTT. Translating gives CASSTDRGRTGELFF.

The table lists this clone with a few counts. This chain uses TRBV23-1 with TRBJ1-2, with TRBD1 as a possible D gene (6 bases). TRBV23-1 is recorded as an ORF, its role being uncertain. The V end was cut by 4 bases, the J end by 6 bases, with 15 bases between. This CDR3 region has 14 residues. CDR3 sequence reads: CASSLRGSRDGYTF. As DNA, the CDR3 is TGCGCCAGCAGTCTCAGGGGTAGTCGGGATGGCTACACCTTC.

The chain couples TRBV6-6 to TRBJ2-1, with 9 bases identical to TRBD1. This CDR3 spans 15 amino acids. The germline CDR1 and CDR2 sequences are MNHNY and SVGAGI (reference sequence). Unmatched junction bases numbered 11, after V lost 4 bases and J lost 10 bases. CDR3 nucleotide sequence: TGTGCCAGCAGTTTCTCGGTGACAGGGGGAAGCGAGCAGTTCTTC. This translates into CASSFSVTGGSEQFF.

The rearrangement links TRBV5-1 to TRBJ2-3, with D perhaps TRBD2 (5 bases). The germline V and J ends were trimmed by 4 bases and 0 bases, with 12 bases remaining between them. The CDR3 runs 15 residues. The germline CDR1 and CDR2 sequences are SGHRS and YFSETQ. The CDR3 here is CASSLSGPSTDTQYF. DNA of the CDR3: TGCGCCAGCAGCCTAAGCGGCCCTAGCACAGATACGCAGTATTTT.

This clone has a single count. J is TRBJ1-2 and V is TRBV9, with D unresolved. This CDR3 spans 13 amino acids. Germline CDR1 is SGDLS and CDR2 is YYNGEE. V lost 0 bases to trimming and J lost 4 bases, with 7 bases between them. The CDR3 sequence is CASSVEEAYGYTF. In DNA form, the CDR3 reads TGTGCCAGCAGCGTAGAGGAGGCCTATGGCTACACCTTC.

This clone has just one count. The V call is TRBV11-2, the J call TRBJ1-5, with no clear D. This CDR3 is built from 15 residues. Germline CDR1 is SGHAT and CDR2 is FQNNGV. The V end lost 0 bases, the J end lost 0 bases, and 6 bases lay between the germline ends. The CDR3 DNA follows: TGTGCCAGCAGCTTAGAGAGGAATAGCAATCAGCCCCAGCATTTT. It yields the protein CASSLERNSNQPQHF.

The rearrangement joins TRBV28 to TRBJ1-3; no definite D call. V dropped 8 bases and J dropped 0 bases, with 11 bases sitting between them. CDR3 size: 14 residues. Germline CDR1 reads MDHEN; CDR2 reads SYDVKM. CDR3 sequence (DNA): TGTGCCAGCGGACTTTCGAGCTCTGGAAACACCATATATTTT. Translation: CASGLSSSGNTIYF.

The rearrangement joins TRBV7-9 to TRBJ2-2; tentative D call: TRBD2 (6 bases). V was pared by 5 bases and J by 4 bases, with 14 bases between. Germline V gene lookup returns CDR1 SEHNR and CDR2 FQNEAQ (reference sequence). The CDR3 is made up of 15 amino acids. DNA of the CDR3: TGTGCCAGCAGCCCACACCGGGACTTCACCGGGGAGCTGTTTTTT. It yields the protein CASSPHRDFTGELFF.

The table lists this clone with a few counts. This chain uses TRBV25-1 with TRBJ1-5; tentative D call: TRBD1 (6 bases). The germline V and J ends were trimmed by 3 bases and 7 bases, with 7 bases remaining between them. CDR3 length: 12 residues. CDR1 MGHDK and CDR2 SYGVNS come from the germline V gene. The DNA of the CDR3 is TGTGCCAGCAGTGATACAGGGCAGCCCCAGCATTTT. Encoded protein: CASSDTGQPQHF.

The chain recombines TRBV29-1 with TRBJ1-2; tentatively, D is TRBD1 (5 bases). Between the trimmed V and J ends, which lost 1 base and 8 bases, there was a span of 11 bases. Germline values: CDR1 SQVTM, CDR2 ANQGSEA. The CDR3 loop spans 12 amino acids. The CDR3 sequence: CSVEGDFGGYTF. The DNA for the CDR3 is TGCAGCGTTGAAGGGGACTTTGGCGGCTACACCTTC.

The chain employs TRBV15 and TRBJ1-5; D gene uncertain. V dropped 0 bases and J dropped 0 bases, with 12 bases sitting between them. Germline assignment: CDR1 LNHNV and CDR2 YYDKDF (reference sequence). The CDR3 spans 17 residues. The CDR3 is CATSREYPRVSNQPQHF. In DNA, the CDR3 is TGTGCCACCAGCAGAGAATATCCCCGGGTTAGCAATCAGCCCCAGCATTTT.

The chain joins TRBV9 to TRBJ2-2, with TRBD1 matching over 8 bases. Unmatched junction bases numbered 11, after V lost 6 bases and J lost 7 bases. The CDR3 extends over 15 amino acids. The germline gives CDR1 SGDLS, CDR2 YYNGEE. CDR3 bases: TGTGCCAGCACACCTACGGACAGGGTTTACGGGGAGCTGTTTTTT. This sequence encodes CASTPTDRVYGELFF.

In DNA form, the CDR3 reads TGTGCCAGCAGTGAAGCGGGGGGTTTAACCGGGGAGCTGTTTTTT. It translates to CASSEAGGLTGELFF. This chain links TRBV6-1 with TRBJ2-2, with D perhaps TRBD2 (6 bases). The germline CDR1 and CDR2 sequences are MNHNS and SASEGT. The CDR3 spans 15 residues. Trimming shortened V by 0 bases and J by 5 bases, and 10 bases separated the two germline ends.

V and J are TRBV3-1 (or the pseudogene TRBV3-2) and TRBJ2-7; D not resolved. With 4 bases removed from V and 6 bases from J, the gap between germline ends came to 16 bases. This CDR3 contains 14 residues. Germline CDR1 reads LGHDT; CDR2 reads YNNKEL (reference sequence). This CDR3 is CASSLRSRPGEQYF. The DNA for the CDR3 is TGTGCCAGCAGCCTGAGATCCCGCCCGGGCGAGCAGTACTTC.

The chain is built from TRBV6-5 and TRBJ1-2, with D maybe TRBD1 (6 bases). V was clipped by 3 bases and J by 4 bases, with 12 bases between them. The CDR3 consists of 14 residues. Germline V CDR1 and CDR2: MNHEY, SVGAGI. The CDR3 sequence: CASSYTGSSYGYTF. DNA for the CDR3: TGTGCCAGCAGTTATACAGGGTCAAGCTATGGCTACACCTTC.

This clone was observed a handful of times. The chain links TRBV19 to TRBJ1-5; 9 bases align to TRBD1. The germline V gene has CDR1 LNHDA and CDR2 SQIVND (reference sequence). V was pared by 5 bases and J by 1 base, with 3 bases of the junction left unmatched. CDR3 size: 15 residues. CDR3 residues: CASSPGQGSNQPQHF. CDR3 DNA sequence: TGTGCCAGTAGTCCTGGACAGGGGAGCAATCAGCCCCAGCATTTT.

This clone was seen just once. This sequence joins TRBV5-4 and TRBJ2-1; D unresolved. CDR1 is SGHNT, CDR2 YYREEE, per germline (reference sequence). CDR3 length: 15 residues. V was trimmed by 4 bases and J by 0 bases, leaving 11 bases between them. The CDR3: CASSPELISYNEQFF. The CDR3 region has the DNA TGTGCCAGCAGCCCTGAACTAATCTCCTACAATGAGCAGTTCTTC. Filled out from reference TRBV5-4 and TRBJ2-1, the complete variable domain reads ETGVTQSPTHLIKTRGQQVTLRCSSQSGHNTVSWYQQALGQGPQFIFQYYREEENGRGNFPPRFSGLQFPNYSSELNVNALELDDSALYLCASSPELISYNEQFFGPGTRLTVL.

The chain uses TRBV6-2 or TRBV6-3 and TRBJ1-5; D gene ambiguous. The V and J ends lost 8 bases and 2 bases respectively, with 13 bases between them. The length of the CDR3 is 14 residues. Looked up from germline, CDR1 is MNHEY and CDR2 is SVGEGT. The CDR3 DNA reads as TGTGCCAGCGGTTGGGGAGGAGGCAATCAGCCCCAGCATTTT. Translating it yields CASGWGGGNQPQHF.